Listed below are T cell receptor beta chains from one sample, sequenced in a study of human T cells and chemical hapten exposure. TCRdb reprocessed the RACE reads via MiXCR and lists one record per CDR3 protein. The profile covers about 71,000 distinct CDR3 sequences, with roughly 9.2% appearing a single time and more than 2.5% taken by the ten largest. Sample: whole blood, taken in connection with sensitization to the hapten diphenylcyclopropenone (DPC). The receptors stem from a middle-aged woman with alopecia areata. Some clones in this sample may be carry-over from other donors' samples. The CDR3 runs from the conserved cysteine through the conserved F or W. D genes are given only for firm matches. Rows give clone size only sometimes, using once, few, many, or a class for an expanded clone.

v_gene	j_gene	abundance	d_gene	CDR3nt	CDR3aa
TRBV27	TRBJ1-6	.	TRBD1	TGTGCCAGCAAGGGACAGGGTGACTATAATTCACCCCTCCACTTT	CASKGQGDYNSPLHF
TRBV7-9	TRBJ1-2	many	TRBD1	TGTGCCAGCAGCTTAGGACAGGGGAACTATGGCTACACCTTC	CASSLGQGNYGYTF
TRBV20-1	TRBJ2-2	many	TRBD1	TGCAGTGCTAGAGGCCCGGGACAGAGGGCCGGGGAGCTGTTTTTT	CSARGPGQRAGELFF
TRBV5-1	TRBJ2-1	.	.	TGCGCCAGCAGCCAAAGGCCGTCAGGGACTGCCTACAATGAGCAGTTCTTC	CASSQRPSGTAYNEQFF
TRBV4-1	TRBJ2-1	few	TRBD2	TGCGCCAGCAGCCACTTTACTAGCGGGGGCGTTTCCAATGAGCGGTTCTTC	CASSHFTSGGVSNERFF
TRBV30	TRBJ1-2	many	.	TGTGCCTGGAGTGTATTTGAGGGCGGCTACACCTTC	CAWSVFEGGYTF
TRBV28	TRBJ1-4	few	.	TGTGCCAGCAGTGCGGGGGGTTATAATGAAAAACTGTTTTTT	CASSAGGYNEKLFF
TRBV7-9	TRBJ1-5	many	.	TGTGCCAGCAGCTTGACGGGGCCGAAGGGGCAGCCCCAGCATTTT	CASSLTGPKGQPQHF
TRBV7-2	TRBJ1-2	few	.	TGTGCCAGCAGCATAGCCGACGGACCAACCTATGGCTACACCTTC	CASSIADGPTYGYTF
TRBV20-1	TRBJ2-7	many	.	TGCAGTGCTAGAGATGATGGAGTAGGCCTCTACGAGCAGTACTTC	CSARDDGVGLYEQYF
TRBV7-9	TRBJ1-2	many	TRBD1	TGTGCCAGCAGCTTAGGGACAGGGGGCTACTCCTATGGCTACACCTTC	CASSLGTGGYSYGYTF
TRBV7-9	TRBJ1-3	few	.	TGTGCCAGCAGCTTAGAAGTAGACACCATATATTTT	CASSLEVDTIYF
TRBV4-3	TRBJ2-1	few	.	TGCGCCAGCAGCCAAGGGGGCCGGGGAGTTCGGTACAATGAGCAGTTCTTC	CASSQGGRGVRYNEQFF
TRBV13	TRBJ2-1	many	TRBD2	TGTGCCAGCAGCTCCCCTCGACTAGCGAAGGGCAATGAGCAGTTCTTC	CASSSPRLAKGNEQFF
TRBV4-1	TRBJ2-7	.	TRBD1	TGCGCCAGCAGCCATCCAGGGGGAAGCTCCTACGAGCAGTACTTC	CASSHPGGSSYEQYF
TRBV7-9	TRBJ2-1	.	TRBD1	TGTGCCAGCAGCTCCCGGGACAGGGAGTTCTTC	CASSSRDREFF
TRBV29-1	TRBJ1-1	many	.	TGCAGCGTGGGTCCGGAAGCTTTCTTT	CSVGPEAFF
TRBV6-1	TRBJ1-2	few	.	TGTGCCAGCAGTTCGGGGGCCTATGGCTACACCTTC	CASSSGAYGYTF
TRBV18	TRBJ2-7	many	.	TGTGCCAGCTCACCACCTCTTGAGTCAGGGTCCTACGAGCAGTACTTC	CASSPPLESGSYEQYF
TRBV27	TRBJ2-2	many	.	TGTGCCAGCACCGGGACACAGAACACCGGGGAGCTGTTTTTT	CASTGTQNTGELFF
TRBV29-1	TRBJ2-1	few	TRBD2	TGCAGCGTAGCCATCGGACTAGCGTGGAATGAGCAGTTCTTC	CSVAIGLAWNEQFF
TRBV12-3/TRBV12-4	TRBJ1-1	.	.	TGTGCCAGCAGTTTACGGCTAGACACTGAAGCTTTCTTT	CASSLRLDTEAFF
TRBV6-5	TRBJ1-3	many	.	TGTGCCAGCAGTTACGATTACTCCCGGGTTGGAAACACCATATATTTT	CASSYDYSRVGNTIYF
TRBV4-2	TRBJ1-2	many	TRBD1	TGTGCCAGCAGCCAACGCGGACAGGGGAGTAACTATGGCTACACCTTC	CASSQRGQGSNYGYTF
TRBV6-2/TRBV6-3	TRBJ1-1	many	.	TGTGCCAGCAGTTACCCGCCAGAGAACACTGAAGCTTTCTTT	CASSYPPENTEAFF
TRBV7-9	TRBJ2-3	.	TRBD1	TGTGCCAGCAGCTCCCGGACAGGGCTGTTAGATACGCAGTATTTT	CASSSRTGLLDTQYF
TRBV7-7	TRBJ2-1	many	TRBD1	TGTGCCAGCAGCTTAGCCCCCCAGGATCGGGGCCGGGACAGGGGGGAGCAGTTCTTC	CASSLAPQDRGRDRGEQFF
TRBV18	TRBJ1-5	many	.	TGTGCCAGCTCGCCCACAGGGTTCAATCAGCCCCAGCATTTT	CASSPTGFNQPQHF
TRBV4-1	TRBJ1-3	many	.	TGCGCCAGCAGCCAACCACGGAGCTCTGGAAACACCATATATTTT	CASSQPRSSGNTIYF
TRBV5-5	TRBJ1-2	many	TRBD1	TGTGCCAGCAGCCCCCTGGGACAGGGGGCAGATGGCTACACCTTC	CASSPLGQGADGYTF
TRBV4-1	TRBJ1-1	many	.	TGCGCCAGCAGCCCGCAGGGGCGGTGGACTGAAGCTTTCTTT	CASSPQGRWTEAFF
TRBV6-2/TRBV6-3	TRBJ2-2	.	.	TGTGCCAGCTTTGCTTCGGGGAGCACCGGGGAGCTGTTTTTT	CASFASGSTGELFF
TRBV5-1	TRBJ1-2	.	TRBD1	TGCGCCAGCAGCTTGGACGACAGGGGAACGGGTGGCTACACCTTC	CASSLDDRGTGGYTF
TRBV4-3	TRBJ1-1	.	.	TGCGCCAGCAGCCAAGAAAGGGGAGGCACTGAAGCTTTCTTT	CASSQERGGTEAFF
TRBV12-3/TRBV12-4	TRBJ2-1	.	TRBD2	TGTGCCAGCGGGGGGGATTACAATGAGCAGTTCTTC	CASGGDYNEQFF
TRBV3-1	TRBJ2-2	few	.	TGTGCCAGCAGCCGCCGTGGGGCTTTGGCCGGGGAGCTGTTTTTT	CASSRRGALAGELFF
TRBV7-2	TRBJ2-5	many	TRBD2	TGTGCCAGCAGCTTAAATCACGGCGGGAGGTTACAAGAGACCCAGTACTTC	CASSLNHGGRLQETQYF
TRBV6-2/TRBV6-3	TRBJ2-7	.	TRBD1	TGTGCCAGCACCGGGGACAGTCCCTACGAGCAGTACTTC	CASTGDSPYEQYF
TRBV28	TRBJ2-6	many	.	TGTGCCAGCAGTGCCTTCAAGGGGTCTGGGGCCAACGTCCTGACTTTC	CASSAFKGSGANVLTF
TRBV4-1	TRBJ2-5	many	.	TGCGCCAGCAGCCAAGAAGGGGGGCTAAGCAGGCAAGAGACCCAGTACTTC	CASSQEGGLSRQETQYF
TRBV10-2	TRBJ2-7	many	.	TGCGCCACCGCATCGGGCAGGGCCTACGAGCAGTACTTC	CATASGRAYEQYF
TRBV20-1	TRBJ1-2	many	.	TGCAGTGCCAAGCAGGACAGAGAGACCCATGGCTACACCTTC	CSAKQDRETHGYTF
TRBV9	TRBJ1-6	many	.	TGTGCCAGCAGCGTAGGAGGTTCACCCCTCCACTTT	CASSVGGSPLHF
TRBV29-1	TRBJ1-5	.	.	TGCAGCGTTGAAGATCTTGCCCCCTCCACTCAGCCCCAGCATTTT	CSVEDLAPSTQPQHF
TRBV7-2	TRBJ1-2	many	.	TGTGCCAGCAGCTTGGGCGGGAGTGGGTCGTATGGCTACACCTTC	CASSLGGSGSYGYTF
TRBV5-5	TRBJ2-2	many	.	TGTGCCAGCAGCTTCGACACAGGGCGTAACACCGGGGAGCTGTTTTTT	CASSFDTGRNTGELFF
TRBV7-6	TRBJ1-5	few	.	TGTGCCAGCAGCTTAGAGGCGGGGAGCAATCAGCCCCAGCATTTT	CASSLEAGSNQPQHF
TRBV5-1	TRBJ2-2	many	.	TGCGCCAGCAGCTTGATTGTGGGGCTCCTAAACACCGGGGAGCTGTTTTTT	CASSLIVGLLNTGELFF
TRBV21-1	TRBJ2-7	many	.	TGTGCCAGGCCCTGCGTTCCGGACAGGGACCGCGAGCAGTACTTC	CARPCVPDRDREQYF
TRBV5-8	TRBJ2-7	.	TRBD1	TGTGCCAGCAGCTCCGGGACAGGGACGTCCTACGAGCAGTACTTC	CASSSGTGTSYEQYF
TRBV6-2/TRBV6-3	TRBJ2-6	many	TRBD1	TGTGCCAGCAGTTACCCGACTGGACAGGGTGGATCGTCTGGGGCCAACGTCCTGACTTTC	CASSYPTGQGGSSGANVLTF
TRBV3-1	TRBJ2-1	few	.	TGTGCCAGCAGCCAAGGGTCAGCCGGTGAGCAGTTCTTC	CASSQGSAGEQFF